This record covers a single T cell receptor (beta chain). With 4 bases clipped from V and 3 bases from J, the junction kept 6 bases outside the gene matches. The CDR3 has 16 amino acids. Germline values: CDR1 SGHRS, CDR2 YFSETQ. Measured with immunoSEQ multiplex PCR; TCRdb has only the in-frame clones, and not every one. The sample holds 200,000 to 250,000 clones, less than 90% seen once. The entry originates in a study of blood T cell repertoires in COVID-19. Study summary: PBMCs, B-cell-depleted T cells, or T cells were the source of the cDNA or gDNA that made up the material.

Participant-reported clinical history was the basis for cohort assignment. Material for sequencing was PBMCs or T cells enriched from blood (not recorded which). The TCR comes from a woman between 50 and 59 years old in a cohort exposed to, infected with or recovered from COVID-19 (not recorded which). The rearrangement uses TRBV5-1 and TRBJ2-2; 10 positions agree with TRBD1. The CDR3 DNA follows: TGCGCCAGCAGCGATCCCGGGACAGGGGACACCGGGGAGCTGTTTTTT. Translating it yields CASSDPGTGDTGELFF.